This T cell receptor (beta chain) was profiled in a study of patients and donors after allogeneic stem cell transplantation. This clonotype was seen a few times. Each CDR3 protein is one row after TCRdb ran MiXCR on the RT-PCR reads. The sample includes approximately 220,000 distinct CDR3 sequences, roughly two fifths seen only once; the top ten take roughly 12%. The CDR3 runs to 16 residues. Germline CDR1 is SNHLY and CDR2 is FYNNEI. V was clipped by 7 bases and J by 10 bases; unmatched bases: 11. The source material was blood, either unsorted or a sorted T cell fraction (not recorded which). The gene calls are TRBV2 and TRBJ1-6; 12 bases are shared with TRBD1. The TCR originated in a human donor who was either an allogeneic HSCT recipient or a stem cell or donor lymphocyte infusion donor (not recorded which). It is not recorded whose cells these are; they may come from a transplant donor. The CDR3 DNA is TGTGCCAGCACTCCACCGGGACAGGGGGCCCGGTCACCCCTCCACTTT. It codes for CASTPPGQGARSPLHF.